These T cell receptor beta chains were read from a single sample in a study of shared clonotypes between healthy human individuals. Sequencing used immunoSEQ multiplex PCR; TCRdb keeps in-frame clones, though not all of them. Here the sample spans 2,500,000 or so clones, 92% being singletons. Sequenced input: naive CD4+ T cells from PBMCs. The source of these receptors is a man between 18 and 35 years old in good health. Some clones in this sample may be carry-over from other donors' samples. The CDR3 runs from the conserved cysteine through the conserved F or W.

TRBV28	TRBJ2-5	CASSTGGREETQYF
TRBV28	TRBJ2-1	CASSPRGGGRAGEQFF
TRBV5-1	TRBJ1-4	CASSTGQINEKLFF
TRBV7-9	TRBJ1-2	CASSPTGNYGYTF
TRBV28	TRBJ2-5	CASTLLDEDYRFETQYF
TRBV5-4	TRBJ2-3	CASSFPSFRDTDTQYF
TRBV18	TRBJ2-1	CASSPRQGTDYNEQFF
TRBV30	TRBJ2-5	CAWSVFSGIQEWYF
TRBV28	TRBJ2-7	CASSLFGGSTYEQYF
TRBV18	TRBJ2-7	CASSRQGYEQYF
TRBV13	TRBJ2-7	CARKGLAGISSYEQYF
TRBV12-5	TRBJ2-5	CASTGGETQYF
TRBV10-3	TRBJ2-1	CAISDWRAGDYNEQFF
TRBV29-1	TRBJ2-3	CSGFGGSLNTDTQYF